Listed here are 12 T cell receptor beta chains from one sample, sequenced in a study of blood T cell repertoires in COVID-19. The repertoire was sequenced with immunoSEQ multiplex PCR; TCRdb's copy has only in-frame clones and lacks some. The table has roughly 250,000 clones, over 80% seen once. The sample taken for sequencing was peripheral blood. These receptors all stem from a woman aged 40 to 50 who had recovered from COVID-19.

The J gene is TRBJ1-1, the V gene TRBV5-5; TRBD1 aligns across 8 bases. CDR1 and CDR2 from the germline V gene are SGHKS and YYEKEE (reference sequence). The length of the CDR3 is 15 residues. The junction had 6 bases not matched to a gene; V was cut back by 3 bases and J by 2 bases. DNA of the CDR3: TGTGCCAGCAGCTATACAGGGGGAACCAACACTGAAGCTTTCTTT. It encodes CASSYTGGTNTEAFF. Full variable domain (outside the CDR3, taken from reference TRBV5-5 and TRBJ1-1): DAGVTQSPTHLIKTRGQQVTLRCSPISGHKSVSWYQQVLGQGPQFIFQYYEKEERGRGNFPDRFSARQFPNYSSELNVNALLLGDSALYLCASSYTGGTNTEAFFGQGTRLTVV.

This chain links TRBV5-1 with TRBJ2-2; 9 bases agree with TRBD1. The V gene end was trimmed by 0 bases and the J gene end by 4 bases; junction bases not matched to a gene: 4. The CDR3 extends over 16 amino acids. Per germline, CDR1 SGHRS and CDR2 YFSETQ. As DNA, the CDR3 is TGCGCCAGCAGCTTGGGACAGGGGGTTGTCACCGGGGAGCTGTTTTTT. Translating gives CASSLGQGVVTGELFF.

The DNA of the CDR3 is TGTGCAATGCAGGGTTTTGTCTACGAGCAGTACTTC. Translating it yields CAMQGFVYEQYF. J is TRBJ2-7 and V is TRBV30, with D possibly TRBD1 on 5 matching bases. The CDR3 loop spans 12 amino acids. In germline, CDR1 is GTSNPN, CDR2 SVGIG (reference sequence).

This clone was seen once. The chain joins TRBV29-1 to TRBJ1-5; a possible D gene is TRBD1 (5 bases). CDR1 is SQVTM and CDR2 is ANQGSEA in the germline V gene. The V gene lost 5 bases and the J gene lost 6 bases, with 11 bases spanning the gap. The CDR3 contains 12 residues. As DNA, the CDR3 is TGCAGCGTTAAAATCGGGGGTCAGCCCCAGCATTTT. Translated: CSVKIGGQPQHF. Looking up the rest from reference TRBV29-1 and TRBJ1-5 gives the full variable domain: SAVISQKPSRDICQRGTSLTIQCQVDSQVTMMFWYRQQPGQSLTLIATANQGSEATYESGFVIDKFPISRPNLTFSTLTVSNMSPEDSSIYLCSVKIGGQPQHFGDGTRLSIL.

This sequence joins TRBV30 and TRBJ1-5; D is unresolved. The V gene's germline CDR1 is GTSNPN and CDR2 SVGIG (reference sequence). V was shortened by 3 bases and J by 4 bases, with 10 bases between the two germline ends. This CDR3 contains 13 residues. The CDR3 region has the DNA TGTGCCTGGAGCCGACGGGAAAATCAGCCCCAGCATTTT. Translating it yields CAWSRRENQPQHF.

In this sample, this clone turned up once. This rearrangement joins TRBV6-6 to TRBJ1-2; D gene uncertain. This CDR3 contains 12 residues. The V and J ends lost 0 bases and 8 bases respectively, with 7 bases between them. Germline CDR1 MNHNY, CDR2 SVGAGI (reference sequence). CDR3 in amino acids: CASSYSREGYTF. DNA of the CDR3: TGTGCCAGCAGTTACTCACGCGAGGGCTACACCTTC.

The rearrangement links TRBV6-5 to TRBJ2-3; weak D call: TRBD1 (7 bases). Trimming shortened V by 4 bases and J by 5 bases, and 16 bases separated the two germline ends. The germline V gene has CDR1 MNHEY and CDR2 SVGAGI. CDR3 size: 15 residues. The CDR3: CASSLTGTGVDTQYF. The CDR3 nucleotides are TGTGCCAGCAGTTTGACAGGGACGGGGGTAGATACGCAGTATTTT.

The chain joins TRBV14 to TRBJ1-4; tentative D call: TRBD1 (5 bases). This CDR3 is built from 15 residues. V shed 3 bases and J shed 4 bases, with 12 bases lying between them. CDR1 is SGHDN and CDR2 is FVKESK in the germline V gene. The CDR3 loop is CASSHRGVINEKLFF. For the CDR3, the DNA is TGTGCCAGCAGCCACCGGGGGGTGATTAATGAAAAACTGTTTTTT.

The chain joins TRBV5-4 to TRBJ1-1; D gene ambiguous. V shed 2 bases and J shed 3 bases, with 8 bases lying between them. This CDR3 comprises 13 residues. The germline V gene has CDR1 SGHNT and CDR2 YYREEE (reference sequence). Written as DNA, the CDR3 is TGTGCCAGCAGCTTATTACAGCACACTGAAGCTTTCTTT. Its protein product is CASSLLQHTEAFF.

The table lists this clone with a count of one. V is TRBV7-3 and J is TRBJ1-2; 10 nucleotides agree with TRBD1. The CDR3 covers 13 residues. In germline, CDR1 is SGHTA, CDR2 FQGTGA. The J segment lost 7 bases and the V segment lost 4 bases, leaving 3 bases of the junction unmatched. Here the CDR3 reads CASSSDRGVGYTF. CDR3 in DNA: TGTGCCAGCAGCTCGGACAGGGGGGTTGGCTACACCTTC.

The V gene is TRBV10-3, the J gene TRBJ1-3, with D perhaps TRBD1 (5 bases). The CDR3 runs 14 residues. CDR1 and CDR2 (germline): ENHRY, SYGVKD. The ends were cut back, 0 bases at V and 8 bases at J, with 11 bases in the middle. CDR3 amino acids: CAISESNGGDTIYF. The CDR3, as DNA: TGTGCCATCAGTGAGTCGAACGGGGGAGACACCATATATTTT.

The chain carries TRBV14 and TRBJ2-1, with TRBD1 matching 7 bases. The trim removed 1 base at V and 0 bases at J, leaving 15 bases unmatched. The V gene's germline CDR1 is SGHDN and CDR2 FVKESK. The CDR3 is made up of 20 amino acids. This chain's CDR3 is CASSQAVNRGRQSSYNEQFF. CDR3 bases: TGTGCCAGCAGCCAAGCAGTCAACAGGGGCCGCCAGAGCTCCTACAATGAGCAGTTCTTC.